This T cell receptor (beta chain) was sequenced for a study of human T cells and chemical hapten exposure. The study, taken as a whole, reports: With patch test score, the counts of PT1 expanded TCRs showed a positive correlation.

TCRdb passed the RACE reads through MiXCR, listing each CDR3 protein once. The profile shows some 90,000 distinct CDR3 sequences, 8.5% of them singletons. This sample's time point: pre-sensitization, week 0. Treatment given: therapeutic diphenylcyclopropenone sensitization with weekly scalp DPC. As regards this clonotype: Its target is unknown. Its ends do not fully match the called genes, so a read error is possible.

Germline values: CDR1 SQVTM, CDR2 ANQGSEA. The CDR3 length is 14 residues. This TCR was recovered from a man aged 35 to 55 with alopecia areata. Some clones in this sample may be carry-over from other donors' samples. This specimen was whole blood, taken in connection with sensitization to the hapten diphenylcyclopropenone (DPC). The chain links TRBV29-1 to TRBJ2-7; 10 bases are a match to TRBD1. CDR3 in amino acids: CSDTGTGVGHDQYF. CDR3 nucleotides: TGCAGCGACACCGGGACAGGGGTAGGCCACGATCAGTACTTC.